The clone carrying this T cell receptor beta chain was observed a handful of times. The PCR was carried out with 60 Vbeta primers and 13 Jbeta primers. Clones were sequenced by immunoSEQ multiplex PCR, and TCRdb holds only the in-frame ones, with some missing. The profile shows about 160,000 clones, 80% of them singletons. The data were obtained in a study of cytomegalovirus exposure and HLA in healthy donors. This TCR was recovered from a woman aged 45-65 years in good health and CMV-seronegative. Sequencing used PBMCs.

The CDR3 protein is CASSYVGVNYGYTF. Here the CDR3 DNA reads TGTGCCAGCAGTTACGTCGGGGTTAACTATGGCTACACCTTC. V usage is TRBV6-5 and J usage is TRBJ1-2; no clear D. The CDR3 contains 14 residues. In germline, CDR1 is MNHEY, CDR2 SVGAGI. Trimming pared 2 bases from V and 1 base from J, leaving 8 bases between.